This T cell receptor (beta chain) is drawn from a study of Ad26.COV2.S vaccination and SARS-CoV-2 variants (dated by TCRdb to the early 2020s). A note on the overall study: Vaccine-arm donors were drawn from COV1001, a multicentre, randomized, double-blind, placebo-controlled phase I-IIa trial of Ad26.COV2.S in healthy adults. Ad26.COV2.S was administered intramuscularly at a dose of 5x10^10 or 1x10^11 viral particles, either as one shot or as two shots given 56 days apart. TCRbeta repertoire sequencing was used to assess the specificity and breadth of SARS-CoV-2-reactive T cell receptors after Ad26.COV2.S vaccination. The TCR-sequenced set comprised about 30 samples: 19 Ad26.COV2.S vaccine recipients, 5 placebo recipients and 8 SARS-CoV-2 convalescent individuals. Participants in the trial were split at random into five groups of five each, receiving low-dose or high-dose Ad26.COV2.S once or twice, or else placebo on both occasions. Investigators remained blinded to trial group allocation during experiments and outcome assessment. Results and caveats for the whole study, not just this receptor: It was noted by the authors that total T cell responses may have been underestimated by the TCR breadth and depth analyses. Spike-specific TCR breadth was higher in Ad26.COV2.S recipients than in placebo recipients (P = 0.0014). The study was not powered to compare responses between vaccine doses or regimens. Comparable non-spike TCR breadth was observed between vaccine and placebo recipients, consistent with only spike being contained in the vaccine. After vaccination, substantial breadth of spike-specific CD8+ and CD4+ T cell responses was reported.

The immunoSEQ Assay was the method used to sequence TCRbeta CDR3 regions. After extraction, genomic DNA underwent amplification by bias-controlled multiplex PCR, followed by high-throughput sequencing. The study's own analysis went as follows. To quantify the absolute abundance of every unique TCRbeta CDR3 region, sequences were collapsed and filtered. Usable DNA was measured by amplifying reference genes present in all nucleated cells, and TCRbeta template counts were normalized to that usable DNA to estimate T cell fraction. Repertoire TCRs were annotated as SARS-CoV-2-specific by exact matching of V gene, CDR3 amino acid sequence and J gene to a known reactive TCR set. The reference SARS-CoV-2 TCR set was obtained from MIRA and was filtered for enrichment in COVID-19-positive ImmuneCODE repertoires, whereby public or cross-reactive TCRs were removed. Based on the MIRA antigens, annotated TCRs were further analysed at the level of specific ORF or position within ORF. Breadth was defined as the number of annotated unique rearrangements divided by the total number of unique productive rearrangements, and depth was defined as the summed frequency of the annotated unique rearrangements. TCR breadth was compared between groups using two-sided Wilcoxon rank-sum tests. TCRdb limited this immuneACCESS table to in-frame rearrangements with V and J called. A share of clones is missing; checked studies link under half to unresolved V genes, and the rest is unexplained. The DNA gave D and trimming, while V, J and clone size come from that table. This sample is represented by 380,000 or so clones; roughly 91% of them were singletons. The ten largest clones add up to around 5% of the sample.

CDR1 and CDR2, per the germline V gene, are SQVTM and ANQGSEA. CDR3 length: 13 amino acids, cysteine to phenylalanine. The retained sequence is limited to the CDR3, 39 bases, with the frame set at the first base. Trimming removed 5 bases from V and 0 bases from J; the gene matches leave 3 bases unexplained. Concerning this clone: Its antigen has not been determined. No clone much larger than this one lies a single base away; base qualities are absent. Within the sample, other DNA sequences also encode this same CDR3.

Taken with the paper, the label for treatment or condition translates to: some 19 received Ad26.COV2.S at low or high dose, single or two shots; about five received placebo; per-sample allocation not given. Repertoires of vaccine and placebo recipients were sequenced from samples collected on day 63 after the first injection. Between 29 July and 7 August 2020, Cohort 1b enrolled around 24 adults aged 18-55 years at one site in Boston, USA. As a vaccine, Ad26.COV2.S was a replication-incompetent adenovirus type 26 vector that expressed a prefusion-stabilized SARS-CoV-2 spike protein derived from the original Wuhan strain.

This sequence uses TRBV29-1 and TRBJ1-2; TRBD1 matches 7 bases in the middle. This sample comprised peripheral blood, obtained in a trial of Ad26.COV2.S vaccine versus placebo. This receptor was taken from a person between 18 and 65 years old who received the Ad26.COV2.S COVID-19 vaccine or a placebo. Read as DNA, the sequence is TGCAGCGTTCGGACAGGAGCTAACTATGGCTACACCTTC. This codes for CSVRTGANYGYTF.